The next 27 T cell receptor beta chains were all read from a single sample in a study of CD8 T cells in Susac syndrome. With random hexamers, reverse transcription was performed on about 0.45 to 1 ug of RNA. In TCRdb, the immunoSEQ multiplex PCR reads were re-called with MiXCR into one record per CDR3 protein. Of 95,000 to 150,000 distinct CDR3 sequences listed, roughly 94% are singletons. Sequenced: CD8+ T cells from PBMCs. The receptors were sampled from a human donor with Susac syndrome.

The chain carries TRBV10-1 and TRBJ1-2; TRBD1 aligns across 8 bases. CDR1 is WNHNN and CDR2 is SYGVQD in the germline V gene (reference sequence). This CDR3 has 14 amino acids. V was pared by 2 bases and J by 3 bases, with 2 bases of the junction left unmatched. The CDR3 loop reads CASSEKGQDYGYTF. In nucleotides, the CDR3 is TGCGCCAGCAGTGAGAAGGGACAGGACTATGGCTACACCTTC.

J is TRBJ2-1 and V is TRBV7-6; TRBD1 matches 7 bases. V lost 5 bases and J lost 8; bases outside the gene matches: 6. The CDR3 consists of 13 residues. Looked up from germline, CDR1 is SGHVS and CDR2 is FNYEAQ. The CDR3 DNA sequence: TGTGCCAGCAGCCGAGGACAGGCGTATGAGCAGTTCTTC. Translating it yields CASSRGQAYEQFF.

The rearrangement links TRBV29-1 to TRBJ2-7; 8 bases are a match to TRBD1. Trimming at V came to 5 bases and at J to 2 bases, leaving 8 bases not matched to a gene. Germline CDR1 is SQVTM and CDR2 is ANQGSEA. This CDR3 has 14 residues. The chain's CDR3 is CSVLNPTGAYEQYF. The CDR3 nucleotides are TGCAGCGTTCTTAATCCGACAGGGGCCTACGAGCAGTACTTC.

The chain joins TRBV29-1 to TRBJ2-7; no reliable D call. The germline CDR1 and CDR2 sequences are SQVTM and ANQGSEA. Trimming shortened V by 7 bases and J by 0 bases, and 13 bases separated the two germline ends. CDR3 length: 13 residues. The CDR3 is CSAEAASSYEQYF. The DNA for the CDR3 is TGCAGCGCCGAGGCGGCTAGCTCCTACGAGCAGTACTTC.

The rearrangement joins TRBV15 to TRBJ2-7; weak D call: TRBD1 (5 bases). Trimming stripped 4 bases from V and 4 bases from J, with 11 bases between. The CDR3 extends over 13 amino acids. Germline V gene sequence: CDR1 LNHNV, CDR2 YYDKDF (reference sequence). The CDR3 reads CATSKGHTYEQYF. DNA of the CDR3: TGTGCCACCAGCAAAGGACATACTTACGAGCAGTACTTC.

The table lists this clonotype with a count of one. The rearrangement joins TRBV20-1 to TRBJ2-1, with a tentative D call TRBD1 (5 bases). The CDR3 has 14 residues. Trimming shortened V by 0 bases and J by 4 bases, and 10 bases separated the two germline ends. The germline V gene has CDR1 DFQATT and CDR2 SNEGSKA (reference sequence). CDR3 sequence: CSARDWGAYNEQFF. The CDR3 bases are TGCAGTGCTAGAGACTGGGGCGCTTACAATGAGCAGTTCTTC.

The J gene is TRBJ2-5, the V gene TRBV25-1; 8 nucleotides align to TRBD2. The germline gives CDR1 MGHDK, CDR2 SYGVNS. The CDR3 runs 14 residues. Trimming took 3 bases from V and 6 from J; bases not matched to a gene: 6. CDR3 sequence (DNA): TGTGCCAGCAGTGAGGGACTAGGTCGGCAGACCCAGTACTTC. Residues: CASSEGLGRQTQYF. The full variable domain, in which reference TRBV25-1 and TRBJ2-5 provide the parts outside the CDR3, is EADIYQTPRYLVIGTGKKITLECSQTMGHDKMYWYQQDPGMELHLIHYSYGVNSTEKGDLSSESTVSRIRTEHFPLTLESARPSHTSQYLCASSEGLGRQTQYFGPGTRLLVL.

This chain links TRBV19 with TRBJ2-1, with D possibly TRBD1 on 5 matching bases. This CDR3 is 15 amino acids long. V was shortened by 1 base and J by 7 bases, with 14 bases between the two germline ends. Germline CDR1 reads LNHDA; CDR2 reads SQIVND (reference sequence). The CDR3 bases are TGTGCCAGTAGTATAGCTTTAGGGGCGGTTAATGAGCAGTTCTTC. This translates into CASSIALGAVNEQFF.

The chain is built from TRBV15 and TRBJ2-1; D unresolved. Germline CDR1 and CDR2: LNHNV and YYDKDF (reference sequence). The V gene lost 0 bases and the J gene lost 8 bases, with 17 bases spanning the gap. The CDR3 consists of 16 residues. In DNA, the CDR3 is TGTGCCACCAGCAGAGAGGCAGCTCCGGTAGGCTATGAGCAGTTCTTC. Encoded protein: CATSREAAPVGYEQFF.

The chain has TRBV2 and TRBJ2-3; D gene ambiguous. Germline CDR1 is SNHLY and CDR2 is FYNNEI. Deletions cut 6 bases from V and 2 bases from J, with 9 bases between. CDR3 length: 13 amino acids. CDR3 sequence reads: CASRDGYTDTQYF. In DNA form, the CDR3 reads TGTGCCAGCAGGGACGGATACACAGATACGCAGTATTTT.

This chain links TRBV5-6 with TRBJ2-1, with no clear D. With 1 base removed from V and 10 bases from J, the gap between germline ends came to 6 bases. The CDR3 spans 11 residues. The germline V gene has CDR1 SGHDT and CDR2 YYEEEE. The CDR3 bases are TGTGCCAGCAGCTTGTCATTGGAGCAGTTCTTC. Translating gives CASSLSLEQFF. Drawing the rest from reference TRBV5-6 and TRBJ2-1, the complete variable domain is DAGVTQSPTHLIKTRGQQVTLRCSPKSGHDTVSWYQQALGQGPQFIFQYYEEEERQRGNFPDRFSGHQFPNYSSELNVNALLLGDSALYLCASSLSLEQFFGPGTRLTVL.

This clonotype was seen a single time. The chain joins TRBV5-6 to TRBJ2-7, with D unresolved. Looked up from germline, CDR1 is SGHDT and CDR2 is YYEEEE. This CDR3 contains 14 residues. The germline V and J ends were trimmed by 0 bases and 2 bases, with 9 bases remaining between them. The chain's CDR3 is CASSLGGVAYEQYF. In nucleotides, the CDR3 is TGTGCCAGCAGCTTGGGTGGGGTAGCCTACGAGCAGTACTTC.

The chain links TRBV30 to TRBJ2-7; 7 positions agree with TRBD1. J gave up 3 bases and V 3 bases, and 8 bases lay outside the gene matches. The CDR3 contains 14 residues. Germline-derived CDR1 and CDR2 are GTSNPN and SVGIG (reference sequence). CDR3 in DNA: TGTGCCTGGAGGGCCGGGACAGACTTCTACGAGCAGTACTTC. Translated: CAWRAGTDFYEQYF. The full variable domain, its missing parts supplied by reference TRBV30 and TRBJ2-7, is SQTIHQWPATLVQPVGSPLSLECTVEGTSNPNLYWYRQAAGRGLQLLFYSVGIGQISSEVPQNLSASRPQDRQFILSSKKLLLSDSGFYLCAWRAGTDFYEQYFGPGTRLTVT.

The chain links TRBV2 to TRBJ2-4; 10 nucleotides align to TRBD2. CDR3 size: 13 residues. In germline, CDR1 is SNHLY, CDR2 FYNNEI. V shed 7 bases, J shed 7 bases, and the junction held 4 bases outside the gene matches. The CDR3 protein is CASTPGLANIQYF. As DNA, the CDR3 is TGTGCCAGCACCCCGGGACTAGCGAACATTCAGTACTTC.

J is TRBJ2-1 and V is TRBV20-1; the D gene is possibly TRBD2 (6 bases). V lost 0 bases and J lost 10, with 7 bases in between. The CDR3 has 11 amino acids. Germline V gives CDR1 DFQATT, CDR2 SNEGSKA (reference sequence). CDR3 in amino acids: CSARDGGEQFF. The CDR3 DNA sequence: TGCAGTGCTAGAGATGGGGGGGAGCAGTTCTTC.

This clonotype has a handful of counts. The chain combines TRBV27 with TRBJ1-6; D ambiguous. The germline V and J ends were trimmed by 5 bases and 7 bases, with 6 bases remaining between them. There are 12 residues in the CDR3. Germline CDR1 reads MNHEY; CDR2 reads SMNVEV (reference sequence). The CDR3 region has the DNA TGTGCCAGCAGTCTTCCGAATTCACCCCTCCACTTT. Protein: CASSLPNSPLHF.

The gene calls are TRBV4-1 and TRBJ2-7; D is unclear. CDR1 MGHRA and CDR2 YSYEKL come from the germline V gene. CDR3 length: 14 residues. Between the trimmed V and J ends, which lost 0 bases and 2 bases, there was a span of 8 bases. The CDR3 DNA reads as TGCGCCAGCAGCCAAGACGGCCAGCCCTACGAGCAGTACTTC. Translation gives CASSQDGQPYEQYF.

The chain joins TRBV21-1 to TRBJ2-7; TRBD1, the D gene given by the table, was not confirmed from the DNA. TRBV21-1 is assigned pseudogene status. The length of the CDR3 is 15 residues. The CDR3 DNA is TGTGCCAGCAGCAACTCCGGTCCCAGCTCCTACGAGCAGTACTTC. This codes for CASSNSGPSSYEQYF.

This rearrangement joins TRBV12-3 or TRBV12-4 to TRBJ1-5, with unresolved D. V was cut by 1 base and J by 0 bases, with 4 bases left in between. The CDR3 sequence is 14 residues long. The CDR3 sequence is CASSLGSSNQPQHF. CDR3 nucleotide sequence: TGTGCCAGCAGTTTAGGCAGTAGCAATCAGCCCCAGCATTTT.

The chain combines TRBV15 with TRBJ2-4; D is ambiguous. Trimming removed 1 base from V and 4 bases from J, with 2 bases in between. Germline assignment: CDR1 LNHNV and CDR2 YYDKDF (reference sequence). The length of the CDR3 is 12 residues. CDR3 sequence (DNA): TGTGCCACCAGCAGAGGAAAAAACATTCAGTACTTC. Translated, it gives CATSRGKNIQYF.

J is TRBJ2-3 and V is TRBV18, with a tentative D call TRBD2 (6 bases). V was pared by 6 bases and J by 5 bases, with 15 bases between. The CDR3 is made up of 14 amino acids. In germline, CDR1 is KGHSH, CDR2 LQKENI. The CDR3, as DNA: TGTGCCAGCTCCCCTGCCGGGGGAAAAGATACGCAGTATTTT. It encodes CASSPAGGKDTQYF.

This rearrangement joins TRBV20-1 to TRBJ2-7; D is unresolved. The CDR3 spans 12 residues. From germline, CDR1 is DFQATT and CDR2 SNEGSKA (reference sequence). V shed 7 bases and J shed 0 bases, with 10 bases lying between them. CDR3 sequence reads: CSGQYSSYEQYF. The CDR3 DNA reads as TGCAGTGGTCAGTATAGCTCCTACGAGCAGTACTTC.

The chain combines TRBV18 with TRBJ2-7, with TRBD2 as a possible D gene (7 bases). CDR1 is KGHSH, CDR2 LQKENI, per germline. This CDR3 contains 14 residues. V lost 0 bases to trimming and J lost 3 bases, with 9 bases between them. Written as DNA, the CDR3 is TGTGCCAGCTCACCACCGGGAGGGGGCTACGAGCAGTACTTC. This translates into CASSPPGGGYEQYF.

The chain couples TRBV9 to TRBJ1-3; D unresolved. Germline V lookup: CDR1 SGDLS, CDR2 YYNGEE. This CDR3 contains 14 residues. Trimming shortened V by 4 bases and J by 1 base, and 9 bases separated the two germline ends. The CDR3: CASSLRDSGNTIYF. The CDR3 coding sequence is TGTGCCAGCAGCCTGCGCGATTCTGGAAACACCATATATTTT.

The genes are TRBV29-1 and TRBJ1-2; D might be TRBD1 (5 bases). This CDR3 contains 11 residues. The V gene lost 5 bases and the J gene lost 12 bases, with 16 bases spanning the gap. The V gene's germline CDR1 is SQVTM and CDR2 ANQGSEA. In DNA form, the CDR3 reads TGCAGCGTTCCGTCCGGGACCCAGGACACCTTC. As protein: CSVPSGTQDTF.

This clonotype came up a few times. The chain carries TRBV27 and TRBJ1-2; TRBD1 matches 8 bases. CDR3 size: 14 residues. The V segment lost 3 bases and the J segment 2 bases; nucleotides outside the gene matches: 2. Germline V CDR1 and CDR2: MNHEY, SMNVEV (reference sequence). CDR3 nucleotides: TGTGCCAGCAGTTTGACAGGGGCGAACTATGGCTACACCTTC. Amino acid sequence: CASSLTGANYGYTF.

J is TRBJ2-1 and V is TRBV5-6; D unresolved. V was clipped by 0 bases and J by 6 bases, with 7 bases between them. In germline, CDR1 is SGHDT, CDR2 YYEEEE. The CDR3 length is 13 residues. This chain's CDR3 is CASSLGLGNEQFF. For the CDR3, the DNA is TGTGCCAGCAGCTTGGGTCTCGGCAATGAGCAGTTCTTC.